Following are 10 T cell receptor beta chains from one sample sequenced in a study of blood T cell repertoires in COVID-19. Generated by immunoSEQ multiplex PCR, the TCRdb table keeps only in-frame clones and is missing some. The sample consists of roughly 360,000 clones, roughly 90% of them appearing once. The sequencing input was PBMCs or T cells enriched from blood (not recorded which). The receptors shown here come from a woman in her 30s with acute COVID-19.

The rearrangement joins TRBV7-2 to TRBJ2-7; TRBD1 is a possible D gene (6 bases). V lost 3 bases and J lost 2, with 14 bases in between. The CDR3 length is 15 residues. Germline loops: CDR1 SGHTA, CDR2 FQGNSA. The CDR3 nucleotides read TGTGCCAGCAGCTTCTCAGGGGTAGGTCCCTACGAGCAGTACTTC. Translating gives CASSFSGVGPYEQYF.

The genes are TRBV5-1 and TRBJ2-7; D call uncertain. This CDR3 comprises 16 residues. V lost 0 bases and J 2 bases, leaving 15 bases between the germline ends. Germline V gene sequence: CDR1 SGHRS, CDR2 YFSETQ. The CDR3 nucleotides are TGCGCCAGCAGCTTGGGTGGTGAAGTACCTACCTACGAGCAGTACTTC. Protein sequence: CASSLGGEVPTYEQYF.

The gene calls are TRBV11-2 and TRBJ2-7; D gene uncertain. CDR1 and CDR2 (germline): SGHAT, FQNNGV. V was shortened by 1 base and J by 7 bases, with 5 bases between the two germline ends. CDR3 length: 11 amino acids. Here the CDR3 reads CASSLVEEQYF. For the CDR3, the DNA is TGTGCCAGCAGCTTAGTGGAGGAGCAGTACTTC. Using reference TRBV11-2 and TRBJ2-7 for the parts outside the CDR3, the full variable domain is EAGVAQSPRYKIIEKRQSVAFWCNPISGHATLYWYQQILGQGPKLLIQFQNNGVVDDSQLPKDRFSAERLKGVDSTLKIQPAKLEDSAVYLCASSLVEEQYFGPGTRLTVT.

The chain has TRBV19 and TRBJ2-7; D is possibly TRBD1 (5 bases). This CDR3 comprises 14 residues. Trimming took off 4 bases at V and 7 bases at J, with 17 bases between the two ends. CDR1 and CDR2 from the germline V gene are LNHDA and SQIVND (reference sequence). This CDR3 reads CASSTRTLFMEQYF. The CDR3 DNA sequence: TGTGCCAGTAGTACCCGGACACTATTTATGGAGCAGTACTTC.

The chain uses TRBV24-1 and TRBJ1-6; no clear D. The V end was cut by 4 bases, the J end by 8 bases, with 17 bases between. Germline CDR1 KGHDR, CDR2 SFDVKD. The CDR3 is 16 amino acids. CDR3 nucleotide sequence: TGTGCCACCAGTGAACGAAGAGGGTTTGGGGATTCACCCCTCCACTTT. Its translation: CATSERRGFGDSPLHF.

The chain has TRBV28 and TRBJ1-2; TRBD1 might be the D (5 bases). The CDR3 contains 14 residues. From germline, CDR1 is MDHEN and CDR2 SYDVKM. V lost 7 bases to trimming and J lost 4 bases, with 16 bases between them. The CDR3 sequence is CASNPRRGTYGYTF. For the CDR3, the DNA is TGTGCCAGCAACCCGCGACGGGGGACCTATGGCTACACCTTC.

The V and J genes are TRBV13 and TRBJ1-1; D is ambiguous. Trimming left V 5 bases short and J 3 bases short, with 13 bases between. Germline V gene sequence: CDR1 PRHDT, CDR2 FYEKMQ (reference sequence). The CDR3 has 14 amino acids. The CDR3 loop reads CASSQAAWDTEAFF. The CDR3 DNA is TGTGCCAGCAGCCAAGCAGCGTGGGACACTGAAGCTTTCTTT. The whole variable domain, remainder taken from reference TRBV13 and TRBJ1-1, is AAGVIQSPRHLIKEKRETATLKCYPIPRHDTVYWYQQGPGQDPQFLISFYEKMQSDKGSIPDRFSAQQFSDYHSELNMSSLELGDSALYFCASSQAAWDTEAFFGQGTRLTVV.

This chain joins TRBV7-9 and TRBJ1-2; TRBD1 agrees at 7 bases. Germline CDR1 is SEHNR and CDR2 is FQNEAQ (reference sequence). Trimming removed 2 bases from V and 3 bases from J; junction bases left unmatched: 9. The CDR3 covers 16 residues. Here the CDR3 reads CASSLTYNTGDYGYTF. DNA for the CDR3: TGTGCCAGCAGCTTAACGTATAACACAGGGGACTATGGCTACACCTTC.

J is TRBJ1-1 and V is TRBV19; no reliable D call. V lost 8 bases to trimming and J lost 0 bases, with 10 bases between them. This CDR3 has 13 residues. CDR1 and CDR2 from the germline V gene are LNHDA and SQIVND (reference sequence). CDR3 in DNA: TGTGCCAGTGCAGTCGCGGTGAACACTGAAGCTTTCTTT. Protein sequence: CASAVAVNTEAFF.

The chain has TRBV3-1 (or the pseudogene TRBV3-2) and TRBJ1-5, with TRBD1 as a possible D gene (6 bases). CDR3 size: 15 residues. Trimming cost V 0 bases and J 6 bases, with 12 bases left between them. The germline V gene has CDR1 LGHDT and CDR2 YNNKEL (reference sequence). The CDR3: CASSQEVGGGQPQHF. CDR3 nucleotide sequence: TGTGCCAGCAGCCAAGAAGTAGGGGGTGGTCAGCCCCAGCATTTT.